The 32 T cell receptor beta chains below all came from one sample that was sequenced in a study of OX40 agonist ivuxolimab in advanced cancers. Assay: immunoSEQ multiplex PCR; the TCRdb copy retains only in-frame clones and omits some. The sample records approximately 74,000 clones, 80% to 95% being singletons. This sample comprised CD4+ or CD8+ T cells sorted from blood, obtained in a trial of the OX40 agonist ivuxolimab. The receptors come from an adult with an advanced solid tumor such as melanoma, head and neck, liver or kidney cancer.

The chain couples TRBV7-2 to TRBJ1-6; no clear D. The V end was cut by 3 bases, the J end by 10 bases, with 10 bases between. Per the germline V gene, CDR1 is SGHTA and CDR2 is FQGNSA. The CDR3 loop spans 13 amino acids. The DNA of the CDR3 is TGTGCCAGCAGCTTCTTGGATGGATCACCCCTCCACTTT. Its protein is CASSFLDGSPLHF.

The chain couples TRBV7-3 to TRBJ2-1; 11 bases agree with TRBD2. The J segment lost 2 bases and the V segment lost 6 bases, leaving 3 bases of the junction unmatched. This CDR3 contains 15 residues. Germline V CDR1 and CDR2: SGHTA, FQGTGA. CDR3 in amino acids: CASRKTSGTYNEQFF. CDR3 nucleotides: TGTGCCAGCAGGAAGACTAGCGGGACCTACAATGAGCAGTTCTTC.

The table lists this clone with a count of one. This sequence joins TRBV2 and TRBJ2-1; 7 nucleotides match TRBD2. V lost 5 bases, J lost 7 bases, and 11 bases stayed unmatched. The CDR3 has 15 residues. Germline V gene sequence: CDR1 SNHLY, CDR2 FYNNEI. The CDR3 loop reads CASSLEAGVINEQFF. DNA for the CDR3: TGTGCCAGCAGTCTCGAGGCGGGAGTAATTAATGAGCAGTTCTTC.

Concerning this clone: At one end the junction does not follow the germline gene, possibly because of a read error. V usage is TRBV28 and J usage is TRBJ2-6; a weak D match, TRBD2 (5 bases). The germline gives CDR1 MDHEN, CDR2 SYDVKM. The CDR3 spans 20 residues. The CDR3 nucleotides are TGTACCAGCAGTTTACCCCCGGGGATAGGGTTGTGGTCTGGGGCCAACGTCCTGACTTTC. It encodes CTSSLPPGIGLWSGANVLTF.

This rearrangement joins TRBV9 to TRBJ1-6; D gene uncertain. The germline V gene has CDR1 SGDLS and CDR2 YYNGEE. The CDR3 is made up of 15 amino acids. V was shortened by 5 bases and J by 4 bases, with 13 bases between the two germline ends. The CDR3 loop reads CASSQSWGYNSPLHF. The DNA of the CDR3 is TGTGCCAGCAGTCAGTCTTGGGGTTATAATTCACCCCTCCACTTT.

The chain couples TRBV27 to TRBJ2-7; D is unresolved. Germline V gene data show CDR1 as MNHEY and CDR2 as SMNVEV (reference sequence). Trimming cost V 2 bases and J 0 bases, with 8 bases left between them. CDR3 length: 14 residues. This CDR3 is CASSLTHRSYEQYF. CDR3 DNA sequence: TGTGCCAGCAGTTTAACGCACCGCTCCTACGAGCAGTACTTC.

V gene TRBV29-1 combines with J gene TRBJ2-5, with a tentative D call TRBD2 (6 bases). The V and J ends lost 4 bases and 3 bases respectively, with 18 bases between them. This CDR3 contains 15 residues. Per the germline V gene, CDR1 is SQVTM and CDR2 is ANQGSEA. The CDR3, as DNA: TGCAGCGTTGGGGGAGGCACAGATTTTAAAGAGACCCAGTACTTC. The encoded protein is CSVGGGTDFKETQYF.

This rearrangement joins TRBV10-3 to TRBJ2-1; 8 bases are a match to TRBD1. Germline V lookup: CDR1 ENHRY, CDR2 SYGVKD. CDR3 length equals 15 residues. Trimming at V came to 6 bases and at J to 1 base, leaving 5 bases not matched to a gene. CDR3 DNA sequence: TGTGCCATCAGCTTCCAGGGGGCTTCCTACAATGAGCAGTTCTTC. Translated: CAISFQGASYNEQFF.

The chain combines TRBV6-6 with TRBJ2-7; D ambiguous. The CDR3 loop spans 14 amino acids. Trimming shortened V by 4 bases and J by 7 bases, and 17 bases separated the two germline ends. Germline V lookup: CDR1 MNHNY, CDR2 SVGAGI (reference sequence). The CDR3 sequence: CASSSITSIEEQYF. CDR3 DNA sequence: TGTGCCAGCAGTTCGATAACGAGTATCGAGGAGCAGTACTTC.

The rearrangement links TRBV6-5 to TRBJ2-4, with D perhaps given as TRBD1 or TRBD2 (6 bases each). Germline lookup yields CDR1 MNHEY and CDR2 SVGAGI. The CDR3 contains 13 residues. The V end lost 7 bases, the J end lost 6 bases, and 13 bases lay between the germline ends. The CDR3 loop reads CASKQGGGNIQYF. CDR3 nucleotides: TGTGCCAGCAAACAGGGAGGTGGAAACATTCAGTACTTC.

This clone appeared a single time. The CDR3 region is CASGVQGGEKLFF. CDR3 coding DNA: TGTGCCAGCGGAGTACAGGGAGGGGAAAAACTGTTTTTT. The chain is built from TRBV6-1 and TRBJ1-4; possible D gene TRBD1, 6 bases. Trimming removed 8 bases at V and 8 bases at J, with 15 bases between. The CDR3 is 13 amino acids. From germline, CDR1 is MNHNS and CDR2 SASEGT.

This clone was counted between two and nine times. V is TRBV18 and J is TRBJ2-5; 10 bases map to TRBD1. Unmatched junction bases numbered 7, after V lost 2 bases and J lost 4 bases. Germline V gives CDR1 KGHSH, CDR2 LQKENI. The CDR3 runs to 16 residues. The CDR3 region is CASSPTGQGLLETQYF. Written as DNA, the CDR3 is TGTGCCAGCTCACCAACGGGACAGGGGTTATTAGAGACCCAGTACTTC.

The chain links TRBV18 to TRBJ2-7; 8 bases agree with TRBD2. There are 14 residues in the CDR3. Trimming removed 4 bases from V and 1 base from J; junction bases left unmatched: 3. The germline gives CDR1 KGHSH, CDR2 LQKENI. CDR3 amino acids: CASSLAGTSYEQYF. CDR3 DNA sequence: TGTGCCAGCTCACTAGCGGGAACTTCCTACGAGCAGTACTTC.

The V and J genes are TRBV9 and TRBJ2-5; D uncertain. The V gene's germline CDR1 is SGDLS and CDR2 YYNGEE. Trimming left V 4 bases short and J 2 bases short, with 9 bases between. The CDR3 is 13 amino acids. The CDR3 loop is CASSINTQETQYF. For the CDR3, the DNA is TGTGCCAGCAGCATAAACACTCAAGAGACCCAGTACTTC.

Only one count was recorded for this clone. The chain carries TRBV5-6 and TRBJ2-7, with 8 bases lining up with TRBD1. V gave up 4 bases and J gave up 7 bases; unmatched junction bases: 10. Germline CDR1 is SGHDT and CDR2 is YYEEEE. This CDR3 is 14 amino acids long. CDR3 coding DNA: TGTGCCAGCAGCGGCGACAGGGGAGGAGGGGAGCAGTACTTC. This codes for CASSGDRGGGEQYF.

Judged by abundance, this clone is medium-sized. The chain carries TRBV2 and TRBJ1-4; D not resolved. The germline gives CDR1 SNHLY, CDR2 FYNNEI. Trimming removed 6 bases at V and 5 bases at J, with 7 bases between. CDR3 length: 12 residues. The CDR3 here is CASRTENEKLFF. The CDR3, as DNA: TGTGCCAGCAGAACAGAAAATGAAAAACTGTTTTTT.

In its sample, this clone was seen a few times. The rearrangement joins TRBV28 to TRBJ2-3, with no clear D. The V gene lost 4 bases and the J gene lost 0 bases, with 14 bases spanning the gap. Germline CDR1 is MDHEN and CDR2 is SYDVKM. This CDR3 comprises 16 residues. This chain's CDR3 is CASSSPIETSTDTQYF. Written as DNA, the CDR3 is TGTGCCAGCAGTTCCCCTATAGAAACTAGCACAGATACGCAGTATTTT.

The CDR3 region has the DNA TGTGCCAGCAGTCCTCTTCCGGGGTTCACAGATACGCAGTATTTT. It encodes CASSPLPGFTDTQYF. V gene TRBV7-3 combines with J gene TRBJ2-3; D perhaps matches TRBD2 (5 bases). Per the germline V gene, CDR1 is SGHTA and CDR2 is FQGTGA. The CDR3 sequence is 15 residues long. Trimming pared 6 bases from V and 2 bases from J, leaving 15 bases between.

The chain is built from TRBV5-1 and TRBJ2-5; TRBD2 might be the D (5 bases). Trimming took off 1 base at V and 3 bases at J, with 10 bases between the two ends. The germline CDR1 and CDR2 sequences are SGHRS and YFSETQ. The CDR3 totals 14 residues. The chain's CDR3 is CASSLMRDKETQYF. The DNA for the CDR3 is TGCGCCAGCAGCTTGATGAGGGATAAAGAGACCCAGTACTTC.

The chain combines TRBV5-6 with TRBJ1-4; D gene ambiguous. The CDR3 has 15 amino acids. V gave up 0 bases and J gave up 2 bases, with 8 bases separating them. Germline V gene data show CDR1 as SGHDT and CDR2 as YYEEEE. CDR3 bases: TGTGCCAGCAGCTTGGAGGTGGAGACTAATGAAAAACTGTTTTTT. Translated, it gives CASSLEVETNEKLFF.

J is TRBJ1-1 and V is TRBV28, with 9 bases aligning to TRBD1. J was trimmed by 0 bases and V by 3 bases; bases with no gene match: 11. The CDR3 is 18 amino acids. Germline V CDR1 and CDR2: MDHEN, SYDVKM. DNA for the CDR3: TGTGCCAGCAGTTTCAGACGTGGGACAGGGCTTATGAACACTGAAGCTTTCTTT. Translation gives CASSFRRGTGLMNTEAFF.

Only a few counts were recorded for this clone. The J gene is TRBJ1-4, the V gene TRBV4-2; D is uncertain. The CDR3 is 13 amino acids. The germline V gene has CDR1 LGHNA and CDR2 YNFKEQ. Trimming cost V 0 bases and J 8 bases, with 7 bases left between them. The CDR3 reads CASSQDLAEKLFF. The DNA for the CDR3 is TGTGCCAGCAGCCAAGATTTGGCCGAAAAACTGTTTTTT.

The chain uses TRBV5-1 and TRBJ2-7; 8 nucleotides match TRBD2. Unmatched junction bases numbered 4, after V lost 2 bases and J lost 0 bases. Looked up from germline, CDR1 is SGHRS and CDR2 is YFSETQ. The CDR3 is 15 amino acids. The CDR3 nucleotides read TGCGCCAGCAGCTTCGGGGGGGCCGGCTCCTACGAGCAGTACTTC. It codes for CASSFGGAGSYEQYF.

Here the CDR3 reads CASSLARRRTFGYTF. In DNA, the CDR3 is TGTGCCAGCAGCTTAGCGAGACGCCGGACCTTCGGCTACACCTTC. The V and J genes are TRBV7-2 and TRBJ1-2; D remains ambiguous. V lost 0 bases, J lost 8 bases, and 16 bases lay in between. Germline V CDR1 and CDR2: SGHTA, FQGNSA. This CDR3 has 15 amino acids.

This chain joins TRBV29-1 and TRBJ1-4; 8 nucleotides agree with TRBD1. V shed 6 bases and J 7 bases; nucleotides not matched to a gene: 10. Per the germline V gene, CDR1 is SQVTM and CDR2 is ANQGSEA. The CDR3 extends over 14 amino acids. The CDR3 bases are TGCAGCGTAGGAGCAGGGGGCCAGGGTGAAAAACTGTTTTTT. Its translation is CSVGAGGQGEKLFF. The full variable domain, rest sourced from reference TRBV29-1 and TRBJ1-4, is SAVISQKPSRDICQRGTSLTIQCQVDSQVTMMFWYRQQPGQSLTLIATANQGSEATYESGFVIDKFPISRPNLTFSTLTVSNMSPEDSSIYLCSVGAGGQGEKLFFGSGTQLSVL.

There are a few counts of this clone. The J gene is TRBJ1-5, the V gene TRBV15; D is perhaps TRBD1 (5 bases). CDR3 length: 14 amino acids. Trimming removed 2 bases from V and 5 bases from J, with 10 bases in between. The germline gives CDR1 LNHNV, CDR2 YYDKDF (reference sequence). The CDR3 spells CATSRRFRDQPQHF. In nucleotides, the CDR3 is TGTGCCACCAGCAGAAGGTTCAGGGATCAGCCCCAGCATTTT.

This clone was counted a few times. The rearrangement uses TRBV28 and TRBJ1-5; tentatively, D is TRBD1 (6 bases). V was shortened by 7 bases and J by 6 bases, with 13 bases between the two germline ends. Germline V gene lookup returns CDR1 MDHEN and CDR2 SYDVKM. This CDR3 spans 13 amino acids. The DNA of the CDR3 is TGTGCCAGCAATTACAGGGCGGGTCAGCCCCAGCATTTT. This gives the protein CASNYRAGQPQHF.

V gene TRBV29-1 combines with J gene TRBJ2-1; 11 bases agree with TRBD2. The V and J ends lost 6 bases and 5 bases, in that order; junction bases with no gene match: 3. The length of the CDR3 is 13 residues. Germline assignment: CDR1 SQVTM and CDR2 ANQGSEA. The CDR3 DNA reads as TGCAGCGTAGGGACTAGCGGAAACAATGAGCAGTTCTTC. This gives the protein CSVGTSGNNEQFF.

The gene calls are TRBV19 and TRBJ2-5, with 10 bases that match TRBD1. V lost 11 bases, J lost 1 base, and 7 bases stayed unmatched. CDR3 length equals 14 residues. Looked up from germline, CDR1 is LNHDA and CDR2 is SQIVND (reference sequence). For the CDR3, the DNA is TGTGCCCAAAGGGGACAGGGGAGCCAAGAGACCCAGTACTTC. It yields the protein CAQRGQGSQETQYF.

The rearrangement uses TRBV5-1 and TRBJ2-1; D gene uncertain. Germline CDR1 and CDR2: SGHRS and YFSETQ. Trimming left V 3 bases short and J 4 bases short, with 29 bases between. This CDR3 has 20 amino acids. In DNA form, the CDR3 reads TGCGCCAGCAGCTCTGGAGTGGCTAAAACCTCCCAAGGAAGTTACAATGAGCAGTTCTTC. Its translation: CASSSGVAKTSQGSYNEQFF.

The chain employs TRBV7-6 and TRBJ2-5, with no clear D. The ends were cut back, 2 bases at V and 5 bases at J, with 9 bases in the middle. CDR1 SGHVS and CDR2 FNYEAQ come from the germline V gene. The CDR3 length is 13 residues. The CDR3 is CASSLSLLETQYF. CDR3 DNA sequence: TGTGCCAGCAGCTTATCTTTGTTGGAGACCCAGTACTTC. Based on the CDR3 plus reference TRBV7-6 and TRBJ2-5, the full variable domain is GAGVSQSPRYKVTKRGQDVALRCDPISGHVSLYWYRQALGQGPEFLTYFNYEAQQDKSGLPNDRFSAERPEGSISTLTIQRTEQRDSAMYRCASSLSLLETQYFGPGTRLLVL.

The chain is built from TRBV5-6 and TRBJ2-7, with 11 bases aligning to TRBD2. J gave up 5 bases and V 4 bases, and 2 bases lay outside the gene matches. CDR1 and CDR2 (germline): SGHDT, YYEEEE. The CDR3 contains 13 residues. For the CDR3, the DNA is TGTGCCAGCAGCCTAGCGGGAGGTGACGAGCAGTACTTC. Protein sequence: CASSLAGGDEQYF.